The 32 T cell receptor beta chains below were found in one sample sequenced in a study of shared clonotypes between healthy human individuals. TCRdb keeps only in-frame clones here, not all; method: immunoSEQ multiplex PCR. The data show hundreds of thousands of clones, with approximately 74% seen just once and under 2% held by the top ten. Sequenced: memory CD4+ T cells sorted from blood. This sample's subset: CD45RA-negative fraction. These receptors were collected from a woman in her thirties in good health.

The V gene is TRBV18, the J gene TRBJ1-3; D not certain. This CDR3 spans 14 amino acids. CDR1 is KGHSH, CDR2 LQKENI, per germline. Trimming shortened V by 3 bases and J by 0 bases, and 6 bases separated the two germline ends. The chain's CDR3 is CASSPSPSGNTIYF. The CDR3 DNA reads TGTGCCAGCTCACCTTCCCCCTCTGGAAACACCATATATTTT.

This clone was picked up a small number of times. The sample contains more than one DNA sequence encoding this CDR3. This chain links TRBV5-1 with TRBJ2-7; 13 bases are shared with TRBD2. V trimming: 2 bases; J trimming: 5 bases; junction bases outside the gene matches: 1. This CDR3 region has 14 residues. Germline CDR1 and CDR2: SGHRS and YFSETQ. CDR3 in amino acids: CASSLGTSGDEQYF. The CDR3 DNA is TGCGCCAGCAGCTTAGGGACTAGCGGGGACGAGCAGTACTTC.

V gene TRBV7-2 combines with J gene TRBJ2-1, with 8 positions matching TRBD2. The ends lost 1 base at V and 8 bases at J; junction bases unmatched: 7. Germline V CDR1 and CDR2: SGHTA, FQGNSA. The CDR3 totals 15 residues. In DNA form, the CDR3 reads TGTGCCAGCAGCTTAGTCGGGACTAGTTTCCATGAGCAGTTCTTC. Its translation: CASSLVGTSFHEQFF.

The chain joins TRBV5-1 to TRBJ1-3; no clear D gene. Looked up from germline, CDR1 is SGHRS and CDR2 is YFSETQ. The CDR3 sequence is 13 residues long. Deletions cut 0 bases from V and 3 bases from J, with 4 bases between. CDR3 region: CASSLENGNTIYF. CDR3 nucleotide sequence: TGCGCCAGCAGCTTGGAAAATGGAAACACCATATATTTT.

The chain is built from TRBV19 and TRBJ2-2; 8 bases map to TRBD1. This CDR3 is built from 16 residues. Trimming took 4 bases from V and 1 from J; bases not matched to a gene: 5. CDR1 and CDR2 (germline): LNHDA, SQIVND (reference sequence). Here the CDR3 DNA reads TGTGCCAGTAGTAGGGGACAGGTGAAGAACACCGGGGAGCTGTTTTTT. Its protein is CASSRGQVKNTGELFF.

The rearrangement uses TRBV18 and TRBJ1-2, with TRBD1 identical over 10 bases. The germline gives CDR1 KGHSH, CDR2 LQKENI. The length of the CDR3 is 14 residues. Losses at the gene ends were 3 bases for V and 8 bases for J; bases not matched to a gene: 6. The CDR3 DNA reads TGTGCCAGCTCACCGGGACAGGGGTCGGGCGGCTACACCTTC. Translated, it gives CASSPGQGSGGYTF.

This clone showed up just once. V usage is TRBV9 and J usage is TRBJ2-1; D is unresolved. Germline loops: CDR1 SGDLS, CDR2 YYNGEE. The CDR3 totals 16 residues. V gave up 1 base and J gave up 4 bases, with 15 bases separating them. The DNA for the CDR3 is TGTGCCAGCAGCGTAAGTTTGGTCGACTCGTACAATGAGCAGTTCTTC. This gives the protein CASSVSLVDSYNEQFF.

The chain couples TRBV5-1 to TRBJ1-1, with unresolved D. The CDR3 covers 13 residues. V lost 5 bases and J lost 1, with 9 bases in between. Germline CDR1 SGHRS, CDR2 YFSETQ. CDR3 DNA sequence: TGCGCCAGCAGAGTGGTCCAGAACACTGAAGCTTTCTTT. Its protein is CASRVVQNTEAFF. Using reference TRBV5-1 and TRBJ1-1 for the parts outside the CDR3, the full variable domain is KAGVTQTPRYLIKTRGQQVTLSCSPISGHRSVSWYQQTPGQGLQFLFEYFSETQRNKGNFPGRFSGRQFSNSRSEMNVSTLELGDSALYLCASRVVQNTEAFFGQGTRLTVV.

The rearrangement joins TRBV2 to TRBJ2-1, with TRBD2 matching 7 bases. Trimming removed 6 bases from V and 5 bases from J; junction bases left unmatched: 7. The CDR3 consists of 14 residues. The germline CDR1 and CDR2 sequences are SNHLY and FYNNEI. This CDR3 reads CASSRTLADNEQFF. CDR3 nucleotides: TGTGCCAGCAGCCGGACCCTAGCGGACAATGAGCAGTTCTTC.

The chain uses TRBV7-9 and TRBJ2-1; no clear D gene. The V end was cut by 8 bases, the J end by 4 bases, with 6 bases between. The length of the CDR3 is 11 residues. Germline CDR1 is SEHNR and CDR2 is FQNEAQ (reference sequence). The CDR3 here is CASDFYNEQFF. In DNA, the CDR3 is TGTGCCAGCGACTTTTACAATGAGCAGTTCTTC.

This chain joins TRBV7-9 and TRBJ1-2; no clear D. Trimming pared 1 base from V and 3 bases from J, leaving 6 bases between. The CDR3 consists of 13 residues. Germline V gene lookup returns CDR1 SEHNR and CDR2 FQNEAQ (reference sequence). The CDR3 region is CASSLGTDYGYTF. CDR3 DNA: TGTGCCAGCAGCTTAGGAACAGACTATGGCTACACCTTC.

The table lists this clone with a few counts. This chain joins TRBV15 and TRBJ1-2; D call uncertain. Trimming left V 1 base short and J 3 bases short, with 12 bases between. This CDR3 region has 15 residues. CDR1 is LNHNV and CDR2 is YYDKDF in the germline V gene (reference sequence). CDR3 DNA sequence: TGTGCCACCAGCAGAGTTGCGAACACGGACTATGGCTACACCTTC. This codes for CATSRVANTDYGYTF.

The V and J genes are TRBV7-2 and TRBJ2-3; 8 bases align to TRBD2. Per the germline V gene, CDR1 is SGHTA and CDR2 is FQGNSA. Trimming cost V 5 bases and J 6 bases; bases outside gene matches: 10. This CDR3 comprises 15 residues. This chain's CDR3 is CASSRTSGYQDTQYF. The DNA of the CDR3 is TGTGCCAGCAGCCGTACTAGCGGCTACCAGGATACGCAGTATTTT.

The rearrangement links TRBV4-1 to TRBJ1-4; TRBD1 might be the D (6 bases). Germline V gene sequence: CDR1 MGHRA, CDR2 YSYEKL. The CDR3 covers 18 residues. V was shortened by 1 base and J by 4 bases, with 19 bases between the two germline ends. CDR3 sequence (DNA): TGCGCCAGCAGCCAAGTGATTCCCCCAGGGGCGGGTAATGAAAAACTGTTTTTT. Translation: CASSQVIPPGAGNEKLFF.

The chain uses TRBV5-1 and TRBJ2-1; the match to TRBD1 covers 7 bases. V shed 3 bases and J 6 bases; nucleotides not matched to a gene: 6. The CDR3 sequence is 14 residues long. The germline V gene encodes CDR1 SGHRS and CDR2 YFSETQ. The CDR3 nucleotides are TGCGCCAGCAGCTACGGGACAGTCGGCAATGAGCAGTTCTTC. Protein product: CASSYGTVGNEQFF.

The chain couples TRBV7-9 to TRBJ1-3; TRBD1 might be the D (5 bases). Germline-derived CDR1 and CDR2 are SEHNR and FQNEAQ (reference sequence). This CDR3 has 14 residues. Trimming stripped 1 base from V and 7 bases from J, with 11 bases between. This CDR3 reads CASSLEPGLNTIYF. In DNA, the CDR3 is TGTGCCAGCAGCTTAGAACCGGGGCTGAACACCATATATTTT.

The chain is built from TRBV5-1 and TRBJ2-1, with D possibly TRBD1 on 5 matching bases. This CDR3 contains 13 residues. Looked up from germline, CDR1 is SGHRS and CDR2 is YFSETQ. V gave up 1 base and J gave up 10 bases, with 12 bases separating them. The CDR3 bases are TGCGCCAGCAGCTTGAGGCGTCAGGGCGAGCAGTTCTTC. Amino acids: CASSLRRQGEQFF.

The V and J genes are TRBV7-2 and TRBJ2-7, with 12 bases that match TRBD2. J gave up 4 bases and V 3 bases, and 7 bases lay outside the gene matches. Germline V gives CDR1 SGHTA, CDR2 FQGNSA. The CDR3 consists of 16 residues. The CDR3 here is CASSLVTSGRNYEQYF. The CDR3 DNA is TGTGCCAGCAGCTTGGTGACTAGCGGGAGAAATTACGAGCAGTACTTC.

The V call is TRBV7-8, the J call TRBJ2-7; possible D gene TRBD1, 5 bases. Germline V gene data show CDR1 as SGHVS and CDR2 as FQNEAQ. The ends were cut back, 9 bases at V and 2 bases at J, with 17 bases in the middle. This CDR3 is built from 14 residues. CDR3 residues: CASNEWGPTYEQYF. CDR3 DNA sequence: TGTGCCAGTAACGAGTGGGGCCCAACCTACGAGCAGTACTTC.

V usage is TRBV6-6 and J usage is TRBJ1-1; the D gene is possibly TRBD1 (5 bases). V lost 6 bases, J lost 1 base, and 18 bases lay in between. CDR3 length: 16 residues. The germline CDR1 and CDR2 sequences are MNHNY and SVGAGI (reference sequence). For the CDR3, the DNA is TGTGCCAGCAGGCCGGGGACGGAAAAAACGAACACTGAAGCTTTCTTT. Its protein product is CASRPGTEKTNTEAFF.

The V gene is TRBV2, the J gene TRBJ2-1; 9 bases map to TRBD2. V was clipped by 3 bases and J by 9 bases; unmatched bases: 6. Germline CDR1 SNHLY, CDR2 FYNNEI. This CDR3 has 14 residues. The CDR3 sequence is CASSDGAGGAEQFF. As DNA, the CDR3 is TGTGCCAGCAGTGACGGGGCGGGAGGGGCTGAGCAGTTCTTC.

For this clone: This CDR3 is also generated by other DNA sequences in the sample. The CDR3 loop reads CASSFSGTTGNEQFF. The DNA of the CDR3 is TGCGCCAGCAGCTTTAGCGGGACCACCGGGAATGAGCAGTTCTTC. The rearrangement joins TRBV5-1 to TRBJ2-1; TRBD2 matches 8 bases. Germline CDR1 is SGHRS and CDR2 is YFSETQ. With V trimmed by 2 bases and J by 7 bases, 8 bases remained unmatched. The CDR3 is 15 residues long. The full variable domain, with the rest looked up from reference TRBV5-1 and TRBJ2-1, is KAGVTQTPRYLIKTRGQQVTLSCSPISGHRSVSWYQQTPGQGLQFLFEYFSETQRNKGNFPGRFSGRQFSNSRSEMNVSTLELGDSALYLCASSFSGTTGNEQFFGPGTRLTVL.

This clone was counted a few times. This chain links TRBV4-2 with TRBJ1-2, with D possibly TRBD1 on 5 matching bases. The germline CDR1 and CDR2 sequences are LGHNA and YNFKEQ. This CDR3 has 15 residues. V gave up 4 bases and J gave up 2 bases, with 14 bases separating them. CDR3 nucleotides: TGTGCCAGCAGCCGAGAGACAGAAGGGAACTATGGCTACACCTTC. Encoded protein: CASSRETEGNYGYTF.

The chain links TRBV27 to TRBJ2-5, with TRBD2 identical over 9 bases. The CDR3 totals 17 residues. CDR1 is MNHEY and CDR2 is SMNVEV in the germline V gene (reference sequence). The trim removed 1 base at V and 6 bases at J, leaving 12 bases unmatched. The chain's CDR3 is CASSLLASGTFMKTQYF. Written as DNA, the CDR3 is TGTGCCAGCAGTTTATTGGCTAGCGGGACCTTCATGAAGACCCAGTACTTC.

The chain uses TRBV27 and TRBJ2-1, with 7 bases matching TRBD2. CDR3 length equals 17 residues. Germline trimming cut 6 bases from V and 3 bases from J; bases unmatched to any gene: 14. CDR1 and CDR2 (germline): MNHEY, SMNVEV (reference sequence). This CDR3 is CASSPLGGGGVYNEQFF. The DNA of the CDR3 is TGTGCCAGCAGCCCCCTGGGGGGGGGAGGCGTCTACAATGAGCAGTTCTTC.

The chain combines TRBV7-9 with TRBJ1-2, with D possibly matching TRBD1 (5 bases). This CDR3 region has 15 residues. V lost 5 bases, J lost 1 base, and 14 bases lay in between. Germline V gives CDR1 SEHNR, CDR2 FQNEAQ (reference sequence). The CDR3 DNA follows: TGTGCCAGCAGCCCCCTGCAGGGCAATAACTATGGCTACACCTTC. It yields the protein CASSPLQGNNYGYTF. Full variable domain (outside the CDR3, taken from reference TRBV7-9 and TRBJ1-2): DTGVSQNPRHKITKRGQNVTFRCDPISEHNRLYWYRQTLGQGPEFLTYFQNEAQLEKSRLLSDRFSAERPKGSFSTLEIQRTEQGDSAMYLCASSPLQGNNYGYTFGSGTRLTVV.

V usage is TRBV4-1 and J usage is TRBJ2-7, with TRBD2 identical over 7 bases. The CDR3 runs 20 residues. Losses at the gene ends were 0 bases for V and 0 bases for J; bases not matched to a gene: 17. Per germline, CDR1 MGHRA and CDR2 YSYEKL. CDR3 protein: CASSQDIVPPVAGGSYEQYF. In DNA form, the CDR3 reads TGCGCCAGCAGCCAAGATATCGTCCCGCCAGTAGCGGGTGGCTCCTACGAGCAGTACTTC.

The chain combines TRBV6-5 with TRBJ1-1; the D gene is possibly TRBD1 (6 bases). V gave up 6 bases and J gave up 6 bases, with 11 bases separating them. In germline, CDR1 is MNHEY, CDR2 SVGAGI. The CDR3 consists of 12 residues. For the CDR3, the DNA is TGTGCCAGCAGGGGAGGGGGTCCTGAAGCTTTCTTT. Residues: CASRGGGPEAFF.

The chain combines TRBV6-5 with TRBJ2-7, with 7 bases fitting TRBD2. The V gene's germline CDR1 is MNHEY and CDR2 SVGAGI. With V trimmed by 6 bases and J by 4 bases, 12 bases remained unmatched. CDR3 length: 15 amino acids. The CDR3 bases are TGTGCCAGCAGAAGCCTAGCGGAGGGAATGTACGAGCAGTACTTC. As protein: CASRSLAEGMYEQYF.

CDR3 sequence reads: CASNPDWRTEAFF. In nucleotides, the CDR3 is TGTGCCAGCAACCCGGACTGGCGAACTGAAGCTTTCTTT. The chain recombines TRBV6-6 with TRBJ1-1; D remains ambiguous. Between the trimmed V and J ends, which lost 7 bases and 5 bases, there was a span of 14 bases. This CDR3 region has 13 residues. Looked up from germline, CDR1 is MNHNY and CDR2 is SVGAGI (reference sequence).

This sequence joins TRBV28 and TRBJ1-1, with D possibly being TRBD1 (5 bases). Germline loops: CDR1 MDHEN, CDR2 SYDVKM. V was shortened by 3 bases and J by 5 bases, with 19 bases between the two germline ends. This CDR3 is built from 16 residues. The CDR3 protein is CASSFREGLGGTEAFF. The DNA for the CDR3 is TGTGCCAGCAGTTTTAGGGAGGGGTTAGGAGGGACTGAAGCTTTCTTT.

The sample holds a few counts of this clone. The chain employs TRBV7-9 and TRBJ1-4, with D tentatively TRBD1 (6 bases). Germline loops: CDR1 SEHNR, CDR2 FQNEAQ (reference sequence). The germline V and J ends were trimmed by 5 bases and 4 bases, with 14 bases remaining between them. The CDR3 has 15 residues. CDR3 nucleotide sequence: TGTGCCAGCAGCCCAAGACAGGCTGGTAATGAAAAACTGTTTTTT. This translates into CASSPRQAGNEKLFF.